Listed here are 19 T cell receptor beta chains from one sample, sequenced in a study of OX40 agonist ivuxolimab in advanced cancers. TCRdb's table, derived via immunoSEQ multiplex PCR, lists solely in-frame clones and lacks some. Altogether about 120,000 clones are present, approximately 92% being singletons, with the ten largest covering 0.55%. This specimen consisted of CD4+ or CD8+ T cells sorted from blood, obtained in a trial of the OX40 agonist ivuxolimab. These receptors were obtained from an adult with an advanced solid tumor such as melanoma, head and neck, liver or kidney cancer.

The chain recombines TRBV5-1 with TRBJ2-3, with 9 positions matching TRBD2. The CDR3 consists of 15 residues. Germline-derived CDR1 and CDR2 are SGHRS and YFSETQ. The V and J ends lost 2 bases and 3 bases, in that order; junction bases with no gene match: 4. CDR3 bases: TGCGCCAGCAGCTTAGCGGGGGGCCTTACAGATACGCAGTATTTT. It encodes CASSLAGGLTDTQYF.

This sequence joins TRBV11-2 and TRBJ1-3; 9 bases align to TRBD1. With 5 bases clipped from V and 0 bases from J, the junction kept 5 bases outside the gene matches. The CDR3 is 16 amino acids. Germline V gene data show CDR1 as SGHAT and CDR2 as FQNNGV. Written as DNA, the CDR3 is TGTGCCAGCAGCACCGACAGGGGGGTCTCTGGAAACACCATATATTTT. This sequence encodes CASSTDRGVSGNTIYF.

The chain uses TRBV28 and TRBJ1-4; D gene unclear. Trimming left V 2 bases short and J 0 bases short, with 10 bases between. Germline loops: CDR1 MDHEN, CDR2 SYDVKM. The CDR3 consists of 16 residues. CDR3 region: CASSLKGGTTNEKLFF. DNA for the CDR3: TGTGCCAGCAGTTTAAAGGGTGGAACAACTAATGAAAAACTGTTTTTT.

In DNA form, the CDR3 reads TGTGCCATCAGTGATGGGGGGGGAGCACAAGAGACCCAGTACTTC. This codes for CAISDGGGAQETQYF. This sequence joins TRBV10-3 and TRBJ2-5, with TRBD2 matching over 7 bases. V lost 3 bases to trimming and J lost 2 bases; unmatched junction nucleotides: 6. CDR1 and CDR2 (germline): ENHRY, SYGVKD. This CDR3 is built from 15 residues.

CDR3 in DNA: TGTGCCAGCAGGGATAACTATGGCTACACCTTC. Translated: CASRDNYGYTF. The V call is TRBV2, the J call TRBJ1-2, with no clear D. The germline gives CDR1 SNHLY, CDR2 FYNNEI. The CDR3 loop spans 11 amino acids. V was shortened by 6 bases and J by 1 base, with 3 bases between the two germline ends.

This sequence joins TRBV7-2 and TRBJ2-5; 8 nucleotides line up with TRBD2. The length of the CDR3 is 15 residues. The germline CDR1 and CDR2 sequences are SGHTA and FQGNSA. Trimming cost V 3 bases and J 6 bases; bases outside gene matches: 9. The CDR3 spells CASSFNGGAGKTQYF. The CDR3 DNA follows: TGTGCCAGCAGCTTTAACGGGGGGGCCGGGAAGACCCAGTACTTC.

CDR3 coding DNA: TGTGCCAGTAGTATGATGACAGGGCCAGGTTGGAGCACAGATACGCAGTATTTT. Residues: CASSMMTGPGWSTDTQYF. J is TRBJ2-3 and V is TRBV19; 7 nucleotides line up with TRBD1. Germline lookup yields CDR1 LNHDA and CDR2 SQIVND (reference sequence). The CDR3 sequence is 18 residues long. Germline trimming cut 3 bases from V and 0 bases from J; bases unmatched to any gene: 12.

This clone appeared a single time. The chain is built from TRBV27 and TRBJ2-2; no clear D gene. The CDR3 runs 15 residues. V shed 6 bases and J shed 5 bases, with 16 bases lying between them. From germline, CDR1 is MNHEY and CDR2 SMNVEV (reference sequence). CDR3 nucleotide sequence: TGTGCCAGCAGGCCCGGCCCCACAGCTACCGGGGAGCTGTTTTTT. Translating it yields CASRPGPTATGELFF.

This clone has more than one count but fewer than ten. This CDR3 reads CASSLSRWLGIETQYF. The CDR3 DNA sequence: TGTGCCAGCAGCTTAAGTCGGTGGTTGGGAATTGAGACCCAGTACTTC. The chain has TRBV7-2 and TRBJ2-5; D ambiguous. CDR3 length: 16 residues. V was trimmed by 2 bases and J by 5 bases, leaving 18 bases between them. Germline V CDR1 and CDR2: SGHTA, FQGNSA.

The V gene is TRBV7-9, the J gene TRBJ2-2; D unresolved. V was clipped by 5 bases and J by 1 base, with 14 bases between them. There are 16 residues in the CDR3. Germline loops: CDR1 SEHNR, CDR2 FQNEAQ (reference sequence). CDR3 nucleotide sequence: TGTGCCAGCAGCCCCTGGACGGTAATGAACACCGGGGAGCTGTTTTTT. This gives the protein CASSPWTVMNTGELFF. Based on the CDR3 plus reference TRBV7-9 and TRBJ2-2, the full variable domain is DTGVSQNPRHKITKRGQNVTFRCDPISEHNRLYWYRQTLGQGPEFLTYFQNEAQLEKSRLLSDRFSAERPKGSFSTLEIQRTEQGDSAMYLCASSPWTVMNTGELFFGEGSRLTVL.

V gene TRBV18 combines with J gene TRBJ1-1; D is unclear. The V end was cut by 3 bases, the J end by 6 bases, with 8 bases between. This CDR3 has 12 residues. Germline assignment: CDR1 KGHSH and CDR2 LQKENI. The CDR3, as DNA: TGTGCCAGCTCACCTTACGCCGCTGAAGCTTTCTTT. Protein sequence: CASSPYAAEAFF.

V gene TRBV6-1 combines with J gene TRBJ2-7; TRBD1 might be the D (6 bases). The CDR3 has 13 amino acids. CDR1 MNHNS and CDR2 SASEGT come from the germline V gene. The germline V and J ends were trimmed by 7 bases and 0 bases, with 10 bases remaining between them. CDR3 loop: CASIAGDSYEQYF. CDR3 bases: TGTGCCAGCATTGCAGGGGACTCCTACGAGCAGTACTTC.

The chain joins TRBV7-2 to TRBJ2-7; a possible D gene is TRBD2 (6 bases). Germline V lookup: CDR1 SGHTA, CDR2 FQGNSA. Trimming stripped 5 bases from V and 4 bases from J, with 18 bases between. CDR3 size: 15 residues. CDR3 amino acids: CASSVHGGREYEQYF. CDR3 DNA sequence: TGTGCCAGCAGCGTCCATGGCGGACGGGAGTACGAGCAGTACTTC.

The rearrangement joins TRBV5-1 to TRBJ2-1, with 9 bases identical to TRBD2. Trimming removed 3 bases from V and 7 bases from J; junction bases left unmatched: 14. This CDR3 contains 17 residues. Germline lookup yields CDR1 SGHRS and CDR2 YFSETQ. The CDR3 loop is CASSYPKSGGSLNEQFF. CDR3 coding DNA: TGCGCCAGCAGCTACCCCAAGAGCGGGGGGTCCCTTAATGAGCAGTTCTTC. The full variable domain, rest sourced from reference TRBV5-1 and TRBJ2-1, is KAGVTQTPRYLIKTRGQQVTLSCSPISGHRSVSWYQQTPGQGLQFLFEYFSETQRNKGNFPGRFSGRQFSNSRSEMNVSTLELGDSALYLCASSYPKSGGSLNEQFFGPGTRLTVL.

This clone has only one observation. The J gene is TRBJ2-4, the V gene TRBV7-2; 8 nucleotides agree with TRBD2. CDR1 SGHTA and CDR2 FQGNSA come from the germline V gene. The CDR3 is 13 amino acids. Trimming cost V 1 base and J 12 bases; bases outside gene matches: 5. In DNA, the CDR3 is TGTGCCAGCAGCTTAGGAACGCGGGAGGCTCAGTACTTC. Translation gives CASSLGTREAQYF.

The rearrangement joins TRBV7-2 to TRBJ2-2; 12 bases are shared with TRBD2. The germline V gene encodes CDR1 SGHTA and CDR2 FQGNSA. CDR3 size: 16 residues. V shed 3 bases, J shed 4 bases, and the junction held 3 bases outside the gene matches. The CDR3 DNA sequence: TGTGCCAGCAGCTTCCTAGCGGGGGGGTCCACCGGGGAGCTGTTTTTT. It codes for CASSFLAGGSTGELFF. The whole variable domain, remainder taken from reference TRBV7-2 and TRBJ2-2, is GAGVSQSPSNKVTEKGKDVELRCDPISGHTALYWYRQSLGQGLEFLIYFQGNSAPDKSGLPSDRFSAERTGGSVSTLTIQRTQQEDSAVYLCASSFLAGGSTGELFFGEGSRLTVL.

This sequence joins TRBV6-6 and TRBJ2-7; D not resolved. The germline V and J ends were trimmed by 4 bases and 6 bases, with 7 bases remaining between them. The CDR3 loop spans 11 amino acids. Per the germline V gene, CDR1 is MNHNY and CDR2 is SVGAGI (reference sequence). The CDR3 bases are TGTGCCAGCAGTTGGTTGGGCGAGCAGTACTTC. Translated, it gives CASSWLGEQYF.

The CDR3 protein is CASSERGDADGYTF. CDR3 bases: TGTGCCAGCAGTGAGCGCGGAGACGCGGATGGCTACACCTTC. The rearrangement uses TRBV2 and TRBJ1-2; D is undetermined. V was clipped by 3 bases and J by 6 bases, with 14 bases between them. Germline V gene data show CDR1 as SNHLY and CDR2 as FYNNEI. The CDR3 is made up of 14 amino acids.

The chain links TRBV29-1 to TRBJ1-1, with a possible D match to TRBD1 (6 bases). Germline CDR1 and CDR2: SQVTM and ANQGSEA. V shed 6 bases and J shed 1 base, with 9 bases lying between them. The CDR3 runs to 12 residues. CDR3 nucleotide sequence: TGCAGCGTGAGGGGGGCGAACACTGAAGCTTTCTTT. Its translation: CSVRGANTEAFF.